This T cell receptor beta chain was identified during a study of T-cell memory formation after mild COVID-19. TCRdb reprocessed the 5' RACE reads with MiXCR, giving one entry per CDR3 protein. This sample yields about 390,000 distinct CDR3 sequences, of which about 16% are seen a single time; roughly 21% belongs to the top ten. In the case of this clonotype: What it binds is not known.

The study's findings and limits: The second-wave clones peaking on day 37 were not confirmed as SARS-CoV-2-specific.

The V gene's germline CDR1 is SGHRS and CDR2 YFSETQ. The trim removed 4 bases at V and 8 bases at J, leaving 10 bases unmatched. CDR3 length: 15 amino acids. This TCR derives from a man aged 18 to 30 who had mild COVID-19 (a few samples of this study predate the infection). Cell type and time point are not known. The sample was PBMCs or a T cell subset sorted from them (not recorded which). The chain recombines TRBV5-1 with TRBJ2-1; 9 positions match TRBD2. This CDR3 is CASSPRGGAPDEQFF. The CDR3 DNA follows: TGCGCCAGCAGCCCTCGCGGGGGGGCCCCCGATGAGCAGTTCTTC.